The clone carrying this T cell receptor (beta chain) was picked up many times. The source material, RNA transcripts, was used to amplify TCR beta CDR3 regions. The primer set for the first-round RT-PCR of the TCR CDR3 was HTBI. TCRdb re-derived calls from the multiplex PCR reads in MiXCR, one entry per CDR3 protein. The sample yields under 250,000 distinct CDR3 sequences, around 26% seen once. The sample is drawn from a study of T cells in Graves' hyperthyroidism and ophthalmopathy. The overall study: Before treatment of any kind, peripheral blood was taken at initial diagnosis.

The cohort's ophthalmopathy patients, a group with duration under 3 months, had a Clinical Activity Score of at least 3 and a NOSPECS grade of at least 4. Each 10 ml fresh peripheral blood draw supplied the PBMCs. The clonotype originates from a woman in her thirties or forties with Graves' ophthalmopathy. Sequenced material: blood.

The CDR3 DNA reads as TGTGCCAGCAGTAGAGCGGGGGGGCGGGGGTTCTACGAGCAGTACTTC. It specifies CASSRAGGRGFYEQYF. V gene TRBV28 combines with J gene TRBJ2-7; 10 bases line up with TRBD2. V was pared by 5 bases and J by 3 bases, with 10 bases of the junction left unmatched. The CDR3 extends over 16 amino acids. From germline, CDR1 is MDHEN and CDR2 SYDVKM. Drawing the rest from reference TRBV28 and TRBJ2-7, the complete variable domain is DVKVTQSSRYLVKRTGEKVFLECVQDMDHENMFWYRQDPGLGLRLIYFSYDVKMKEKGDIPEGYSVSREKKERFSLILESASTNQTSMYLCASSRAGGRGFYEQYFGPGTRLTVT.